The 15 T cell receptor beta chains in this list originate from one sample, sequenced in a study of T cell responses to AZD1222 COVID-19 vaccine. Using immunoSEQ multiplex PCR, the repertoire was profiled, and TCRdb retains in-frame clones only, with some absent. This sample has 140,000 to 150,000 clones, with about 92% found just once. The specimen was peripheral blood, collected on day 0 of AZD1222 vaccination. These receptors all stem from an adult in good health.

The chain couples TRBV19 to TRBJ1-4, with a weak D call TRBD1 (5 bases). CDR3 size: 15 residues. The germline V and J ends were trimmed by 6 bases and 2 bases, with 13 bases remaining between them. Germline assignment: CDR1 LNHDA and CDR2 SQIVND (reference sequence). In DNA, the CDR3 is TGTGCCAGTAGCGCCAGGGTGTCGACTAATGAAAAACTGTTTTTT. Translation: CASSARVSTNEKLFF.

V and J are TRBV2 and TRBJ1-1; 7 positions agree with TRBD1. Germline V lookup: CDR1 SNHLY, CDR2 FYNNEI. The CDR3 loop spans 15 amino acids. Germline trimming cut 6 bases from V and 1 base from J; bases unmatched to any gene: 8. CDR3 residues: CASSPQGTENTEAFF. In nucleotides, the CDR3 is TGTGCCAGCAGCCCACAGGGGACGGAGAACACTGAAGCTTTCTTT.

The chain joins TRBV19 to TRBJ1-2; perhaps TRBD1 as D (6 bases). The CDR3 has 13 amino acids. From germline, CDR1 is LNHDA and CDR2 SQIVND (reference sequence). V was trimmed by 6 bases and J by 5 bases, leaving 13 bases between them. This chain's CDR3 is CASSPDRTYGYTF. In DNA, the CDR3 is TGTGCCAGTAGCCCCGACAGGACGTATGGCTACACCTTC.

The rearrangement joins TRBV6-6 to TRBJ2-5, with D possibly called TRBD1 or TRBD2 (6 bases each). CDR3 size: 16 residues. Germline CDR1 is MNHNY and CDR2 is SVGAGI (reference sequence). Deletions cut 6 bases from V and 2 bases from J, with 19 bases between. The CDR3 DNA sequence: TGTGCCAGCAGCCTCCGAGGGGGGATCCGTCAAGAGACCCAGTACTTC. Translation gives CASSLRGGIRQETQYF.

The chain uses TRBV7-2 and TRBJ1-6; no clear D. The CDR3 has 12 residues. Per germline, CDR1 SGHTA and CDR2 FQGNSA. Trimming removed 5 bases from V and 4 bases from J, with 3 bases in between. The CDR3 loop is CASSRYNSPLHF. For the CDR3, the DNA is TGTGCCAGCAGCCGGTATAATTCACCCCTCCACTTT.

The CDR3 DNA reads as TGTGCCAGCAGCTTACGGGGAGGGGCTGAAGCTTTCTTT. Protein sequence: CASSLRGGAEAFF. The V and J genes are TRBV11-2 and TRBJ1-1; tentatively, D is TRBD1 (5 bases). The germline V gene has CDR1 SGHAT and CDR2 FQNNGV. Trimming cost V 2 bases and J 6 bases, with 10 bases left between them. The CDR3 covers 13 residues.

The rearrangement uses TRBV9 and TRBJ2-2; 9 bases agree with TRBD2. The CDR3 totals 15 residues. J was trimmed by 6 bases and V by 0 bases; bases with no gene match: 3. CDR1 is SGDLS, CDR2 YYNGEE, per germline. CDR3 bases: TGTGCCAGCAGCGTAGAGGGACTAGCCTCCGGGGAGCTGTTTTTT. Translation gives CASSVEGLASGELFF. The full variable domain, with the rest looked up from reference TRBV9 and TRBJ2-2, is DSGVTQTPKHLITATGQRVTLRCSPRSGDLSVYWYQQSLDQGLQFLIQYYNGEERAKGNILERFSAQQFPDLHSELNLSSLELGDSALYFCASSVEGLASGELFFGEGSRLTVL.

The sample holds one count of this clone. The chain joins TRBV29-1 to TRBJ2-7, with TRBD2 matching over 12 bases. Unmatched junction bases numbered 15, after V lost 4 bases and J lost 5 bases. The CDR3 has 17 residues. Germline loops: CDR1 SQVTM, CDR2 ANQGSEA. As DNA, the CDR3 is TGCAGCGTTGTATCGAACCTGTTGACTAGCGGGAGTCACGAGCAGTACTTC. Translated: CSVVSNLLTSGSHEQYF.

The gene calls are TRBV5-1 and TRBJ1-1, with D possibly TRBD1 on 6 matching bases. This CDR3 comprises 14 residues. The V end was cut by 6 bases, the J end by 3 bases, with 15 bases between. Per germline, CDR1 SGHRS and CDR2 YFSETQ. The CDR3: CASTMTGGDTEAFF. The CDR3 DNA sequence: TGCGCCAGCACCATGACAGGTGGAGACACTGAAGCTTTCTTT. Looking up the rest from reference TRBV5-1 and TRBJ1-1 gives the full variable domain: KAGVTQTPRYLIKTRGQQVTLSCSPISGHRSVSWYQQTPGQGLQFLFEYFSETQRNKGNFPGRFSGRQFSNSRSEMNVSTLELGDSALYLCASTMTGGDTEAFFGQGTRLTVV.

The CDR3 coding sequence is TGTGCCAGCAGGGCGGGGCAGGCTAGCAATCAGCCCCAGCATTTT. It is translated as CASRAGQASNQPQHF. V and J are TRBV2 and TRBJ1-5; a possible D gene is TRBD1 (5 bases). Germline V gene sequence: CDR1 SNHLY, CDR2 FYNNEI. V lost 6 bases and J 0 bases, leaving 12 bases between the germline ends. The CDR3 sequence is 15 residues long.

The rearrangement links TRBV5-4 to TRBJ1-4; D call uncertain. The CDR3 runs 12 residues. The V end lost 3 bases, the J end lost 6 bases, and 6 bases lay between the germline ends. The V gene's germline CDR1 is SGHNT and CDR2 YYREEE (reference sequence). The CDR3 sequence: CASSSRDEKLFF. The CDR3 DNA follows: TGTGCCAGCAGCTCCCGGGATGAAAAACTGTTTTTT.

The V and J genes are TRBV15 and TRBJ1-1, with TRBD1 matching over 7 bases. This CDR3 region has 14 residues. The V gene's germline CDR1 is LNHNV and CDR2 YYDKDF (reference sequence). Germline trimming cut 7 bases from V and 2 bases from J; bases unmatched to any gene: 7. In DNA form, the CDR3 reads TGTGCCACCAAACCGGGACAGTCAAACACTGAAGCTTTCTTT. This gives the protein CATKPGQSNTEAFF.

The rearrangement links TRBV30 to TRBJ2-1; 9 nucleotides match TRBD2. Germline values: CDR1 GTSNPN, CDR2 SVGIG (reference sequence). V was clipped by 5 bases and J by 3 bases; unmatched bases: 5. This CDR3 comprises 14 residues. CDR3 amino acids: CAWSTSGLYNEQFF. The DNA of the CDR3 is TGTGCCTGGTCAACTAGCGGGCTCTACAATGAGCAGTTCTTC.

The chain recombines TRBV9 with TRBJ2-7, with 12 positions matching TRBD2. The CDR3 runs 15 residues. Germline-derived CDR1 and CDR2 are SGDLS and YYNGEE. V lost 3 bases, J lost 4 bases, and 5 bases stayed unmatched. The CDR3 nucleotides are TGTGCCAGCAGCGCGCCACTAGCGGGAGGTTACGAGCAGTACTTC. This encodes CASSAPLAGGYEQYF.

This clone occurred once. The chain joins TRBV19 to TRBJ1-1; 8 bases are a match to TRBD1. CDR1 LNHDA and CDR2 SQIVND come from the germline V gene (reference sequence). This CDR3 is built from 15 residues. V lost 1 base, J lost 8 bases, and 9 bases stayed unmatched. CDR3 sequence: CASSIAWDRMNEAFF. CDR3 DNA sequence: TGTGCCAGTAGTATAGCATGGGACAGGATGAACGAAGCTTTCTTT.